Detailed here is one TCR beta chain. V gave up 7 bases and J gave up 6 bases; unmatched junction bases: 12. Germline V gives CDR1 SNHLY, CDR2 FYNNEI. The CDR3 is 15 amino acids. TCRdb's copy holds only in-frame clones and misses some; the assay was immunoSEQ multiplex PCR. The table shows about 2.4 million clones, with approximately 94% occurring only once. The data belong to a study of shared clonotypes between healthy human individuals. Sample: naive CD4+ T cells sorted from blood. The subset denotes: CD45RA+ positively selected. V usage is TRBV2 and J usage is TRBJ2-3; TRBD2 matches 8 bases. This clonotype originated in a man aged 18 to 29 in good health. The CDR3 DNA reads TGTGCCAGCACTCTCGGAGCGGGAGCAGGTGATACGCAGTATTTT. Translation gives CASTLGAGAGDTQYF.